The 8 T cell receptor beta chains given below trace back to one sample, sequenced in a study of prognosis after radiotherapy for stage I lung cancer. Genomic DNA was subjected to two-round multiplex PCR for amplification of TCR beta CDR3. First-round PCR amplification was performed with primers specific to each TRBV and TRBJ gene. In TCRdb, the multiplex PCR reads were re-called with MiXCR into one record per CDR3 protein. The table records around 21,000 distinct CDR3 sequences, approximately 39% of them present only once. The source material was PBMCs, sampled before or after stereotactic body radiation therapy (not recorded which). These TCRs come from a donor aged 50 or older with non-small cell lung cancer.

This clonotype was observed at least ten times. The chain links TRBV3-1 to TRBJ2-3, with D hard to call. Trimming shortened V by 3 bases and J by 4 bases, and 8 bases separated the two germline ends. The CDR3 runs to 13 residues. Germline CDR1 reads LGHDT; CDR2 reads YNNKEL (reference sequence). The CDR3 spells CASSHGRPDTQYF. In DNA form, the CDR3 reads TGTGCCAGCAGCCACGGCCGGCCAGATACGCAGTATTTT.

Remarks on this clonotype: The junction shows a germline mismatch at one end, possibly a read error. The V gene is TRBV20-1, the J gene TRBJ2-5, with D uncertain. This CDR3 has 11 amino acids. The germline gives CDR1 DFQATT, CDR2 SNEGSKA (reference sequence). CDR3 DNA: TGCAGTGCTAGTTCTCAAGAGATCCAGTACTTC. Protein sequence: CSASSQEIQYF.

This clonotype showed up many times. The rearrangement links TRBV9 to TRBJ2-2; D gene unclear. V lost 0 bases and J 1 base, leaving 4 bases between the germline ends. This CDR3 has 14 residues. Germline CDR1 is SGDLS and CDR2 is YYNGEE. CDR3: CASSVVMNTGELFF. The CDR3 bases are TGTGCCAGCAGCGTAGTGATGAACACCGGGGAGCTGTTTTTT.

V is TRBV9 and J is TRBJ1-1; 12 bases are a match to TRBD1. There are 16 residues in the CDR3. In germline, CDR1 is SGDLS, CDR2 YYNGEE. The V gene end was trimmed by 3 bases and the J gene end by 5 bases; junction bases not matched to a gene: 8. DNA of the CDR3: TGTGCCAGCAGCGAAGGGGGGACAGGGGGCGTTACTGAAGCTTTCTTT. Amino acid sequence: CASSEGGTGGVTEAFF. The variable domain in full, completed from reference TRBV9 and TRBJ1-1, reads DSGVTQTPKHLITATGQRVTLRCSPRSGDLSVYWYQQSLDQGLQFLIQYYNGEERAKGNILERFSAQQFPDLHSELNLSSLELGDSALYFCASSEGGTGGVTEAFFGQGTRLTVV.

V is TRBV27 and J is TRBJ2-2; no reliable D call. The CDR3 is 12 residues long. Germline V gene data show CDR1 as MNHEY and CDR2 as SMNVEV (reference sequence). Trimming shortened V by 8 bases and J by 8 bases, and 12 bases separated the two germline ends. The CDR3 loop is CASGQPGGELFF. As DNA, the CDR3 is TGTGCCAGCGGCCAACCCGGAGGGGAGCTGTTTTTT.

This clonotype was seen ten or more times. This chain links TRBV11-3 with TRBJ2-5; 9 bases are shared with TRBD1. V dropped 6 bases and J dropped 4; count of bases not matched to a gene: 3. This CDR3 spans 13 amino acids. Germline V gene data show CDR1 as SGHNT and CDR2 as YENEEA. The CDR3 bases are TGTGCCAGCAGTCGGGACAGGGCAGAGACCCAGTACTTC. Protein: CASSRDRAETQYF.

This clonotype was found many times. The V and J genes are TRBV19 and TRBJ2-1; TRBD2 matches at 8 bases. V lost 1 base and J lost 6; bases outside the gene matches: 2. Germline loops: CDR1 LNHDA, CDR2 SQIVND (reference sequence). The CDR3 is 14 residues long. The CDR3, as DNA: TGTGCCAGTAGTATAGCCAGCGGGAGCAATGAGCAGTTCTTC. Its protein is CASSIASGSNEQFF.

This clonotype has a count of ten or more. CDR3 nucleotide sequence: TGTGCCAGCAGCTTAGAAGTAGCCGGAGAGACCCAGTACTTC. The encoded protein is CASSLEVAGETQYF. The chain joins TRBV7-8 to TRBJ2-5; D gene uncertain. V lost 1 base to trimming and J lost 4 bases, with 10 bases between them. The CDR3 contains 14 residues. Germline loops: CDR1 SGHVS, CDR2 FQNEAQ.